Presented here are 11 T cell receptor beta chains from one specimen sequenced in a study of OX40 agonist ivuxolimab in advanced cancers. Profiling relied on immunoSEQ multiplex PCR, and the TCRdb table lists in-frame clones only, not all of them. This sample has some 64,000 clones, with roughly 83% found just once. Sequenced material: CD4+ or CD8+ T cells sorted from blood, taken in a trial of the OX40 agonist ivuxolimab. The receptor source for this set is an adult with an advanced solid tumor such as melanoma, head and neck, liver or kidney cancer.

V and J are TRBV6-1 and TRBJ2-7; D is unresolved. Germline V lookup: CDR1 MNHNS, CDR2 SASEGT. CDR3 size: 13 residues. The V end lost 4 bases, the J end lost 3 bases, and 10 bases lay between the germline ends. The CDR3 loop reads CASSVLMGYEQYF. Written as DNA, the CDR3 is TGTGCCAGCAGTGTCTTAATGGGCTACGAGCAGTACTTC.

The chain recombines TRBV2 with TRBJ1-1; perhaps TRBD1 as D (6 bases). The CDR3 has 14 residues. V lost 6 bases to trimming and J lost 3 bases, with 14 bases between them. In germline, CDR1 is SNHLY, CDR2 FYNNEI. The CDR3 spells CASSRRTGYTEAFF. CDR3 nucleotide sequence: TGTGCCAGCAGCCGTCGTACAGGGTACACTGAAGCTTTCTTT. Variable domain in full (rest from reference TRBV2 and TRBJ1-1): EPEVTQTPSHQVTQMGQEVILRCVPISNHLYFYWYRQILGQKVEFLVSFYNNEISEKSEIFDDQFSVERPDGSNFTLKIRSTKLEDSAMYFCASSRRTGYTEAFFGQGTRLTVV.

This clone was found once. V gene TRBV5-1 combines with J gene TRBJ2-1; D gene unclear. Germline assignment: CDR1 SGHRS and CDR2 YFSETQ. CDR3 length: 13 amino acids. V gave up 0 bases and J gave up 5 bases, with 6 bases separating them. CDR3 in amino acids: CASSLGFDNEQFF. The DNA of the CDR3 is TGCGCCAGCAGCTTGGGTTTTGACAATGAGCAGTTCTTC.

The chain recombines TRBV12-5 with TRBJ2-2; D is perhaps TRBD1 or TRBD2 (5 bases each). Germline loops: CDR1 LGHNT, CDR2 FRNRAP. The CDR3 has 13 residues. V shed 6 bases and J shed 6 bases, with 11 bases lying between them. CDR3 residues: CASGLRDAGELFF. CDR3 in DNA: TGTGCTAGTGGCCTCAGGGACGCCGGGGAGCTGTTTTTT.

The chain has TRBV6-1 and TRBJ2-6, with unresolved D. CDR3 size: 15 residues. Trimming stripped 6 bases from V and 4 bases from J, with 13 bases between. Germline CDR1 is MNHNS and CDR2 is SASEGT. DNA for the CDR3: TGTGCCAGCAGGGGCCACCGCTCCGGGGCCAACGTCCTGACTTTC. Amino acids: CASRGHRSGANVLTF.

The chain is built from TRBV6-5 and TRBJ2-5; perhaps TRBD2 as D (5 bases). Germline CDR1 and CDR2: MNHEY and SVGAGI. This CDR3 is 13 amino acids long. The ends were cut back, 5 bases at V and 7 bases at J, with 14 bases in the middle. CDR3 coding DNA: TGTGCCAGCAGTACGCGGGCGGGTGGGACCCAGTACTTC. Protein: CASSTRAGGTQYF.

The chain joins TRBV5-4 to TRBJ1-5, with no clear D. Deletions cut 0 bases from V and 4 bases from J, with 11 bases between. Germline V gene lookup returns CDR1 SGHNT and CDR2 YYREEE (reference sequence). This CDR3 contains 15 residues. The CDR3 loop reads CASSLAGVTNQPQHF. The DNA of the CDR3 is TGTGCCAGCAGCTTGGCCGGAGTTACGAATCAGCCCCAGCATTTT. Looking up the rest from reference TRBV5-4 and TRBJ1-5 gives the full variable domain: ETGVTQSPTHLIKTRGQQVTLRCSSQSGHNTVSWYQQALGQGPQFIFQYYREEENGRGNFPPRFSGLQFPNYSSELNVNALELDDSALYLCASSLAGVTNQPQHFGDGTRLSIL.

The J gene is TRBJ2-2, the V gene TRBV2; weak D call: TRBD2 (5 bases). Germline CDR1 is SNHLY and CDR2 is FYNNEI. CDR3 length equals 11 residues. With 6 bases removed from V and 7 bases from J, the gap between germline ends came to 6 bases. The CDR3 region is CASRSGGELFF. The CDR3 coding sequence is TGTGCCAGCAGGAGCGGCGGGGAGCTGTTTTTT.

The CDR3 DNA reads TGTGCCAGCAGCCTTAGCGGGAGCTACAATGAGCAGTTCTTC. This gives the protein CASSLSGSYNEQFF. This chain joins TRBV11-2 and TRBJ2-1, with 9 bases that match TRBD2. V was pared by 5 bases and J by 3 bases, with 2 bases of the junction left unmatched. The CDR3 has 14 amino acids. Per germline, CDR1 SGHAT and CDR2 FQNNGV.

This clone was seen a single time. This chain uses TRBV5-3 with TRBJ1-1; D call uncertain. TRBV5-3 is designated an ORF whose function remains uncertain. The CDR3 runs 15 residues. V shed 1 base and J shed 4 bases, with 14 bases lying between them. This chain's CDR3 is CARSLYRGGCTEAFF. The DNA of the CDR3 is TGTGCCAGAAGCTTGTATCGGGGAGGGTGCACTGAAGCTTTCTTT.

The chain recombines TRBV7-8 with TRBJ1-5; 7 bases agree with TRBD1. Trimming took 6 bases from V and 6 from J; bases not matched to a gene: 8. The CDR3 spans 14 residues. CDR1 and CDR2 (germline): SGHVS, FQNEAQ. The CDR3 nucleotides are TGTGCCAGCAGGCCCGACAGGGAACTTCAGCCCCAGCATTTT. This sequence encodes CASRPDRELQPQHF.